This is a list of T cell receptor beta chains from one sample in a study of beta chain features in type 1 diabetes. The assay was immunoSEQ multiplex PCR, and TCRdb's table has in-frame clones only and misses some. This sample has about 40,000 clones; over 45% occur once, and the top ten carry roughly 0.7%. What was sequenced was central memory CD4+ T cells from blood. Receptors were obtained from a woman between 18 and 29 years old in good health. Each CDR3 is given with its conserved first and last residue. D genes are given only for firm matches. Size values are once, few and many counts, or a class for expanded clones, and some rows have none.

V: TRBV7-3; D: -; size: -; J: TRBJ2-1; length: 15; CDR3: CASSTLTGPNNEQFF; DNA: TGTGCCAGCAGCACCTTGACAGGACCAAACAATGAGCAGTTCTTC
V: TRBV5-6; D: TRBD1; size: -; J: TRBJ1-4; length: 14; CDR3: CASSDTGVREKLFF; DNA: TGTGCCAGCAGCGATACAGGGGTTCGGGAAAAACTGTTTTTT
V: TRBV19; D: -; size: -; J: TRBJ1-5; length: 14; CDR3: CASTGVPGNQPQHF; DNA: TGTGCCAGTACGGGGGTTCCGGGCAATCAGCCCCAGCATTTT
V: TRBV5-1; D: -; size: few; J: TRBJ1-1; length: 13; CDR3: CASTLSPDTEAFF; DNA: TGCGCCAGCACCTTAAGCCCCGACACTGAAGCTTTCTTT
V: TRBV5-5; D: -; size: -; J: TRBJ1-2; length: 16; CDR3: CASSSDGQSTYYGYTF; DNA: TGTGCCAGCAGCTCCGACGGACAGTCTACTTACTATGGCTACACCTTC
V: TRBV7-9; D: TRBD1; size: -; J: TRBJ1-5; length: 17; CDR3: CASSPPPRQGVNQPQHF; DNA: TGTGCCAGCAGCCCGCCCCCCCGACAGGGAGTCAATCAGCCCCAGCATTTT
V: TRBV19; D: TRBD1; size: -; J: TRBJ2-7; length: 14; CDR3: CASSPRTGSYEQYF; DNA: TGTGCCAGTAGTCCCCGGACAGGATCCTACGAGCAGTACTTC
V: TRBV27; D: TRBD1; size: -; J: TRBJ2-6; length: 16; CDR3: CASRDRTVSGANVLTF; DNA: TGTGCCAGCCGGGACAGGACGGTATCTGGGGCCAACGTCCTGACTTTC
V: TRBV5-1; D: -; size: -; J: TRBJ2-7; length: 15; CDR3: CASSSGLEDSYEQYF; DNA: TGCGCCAGCAGCTCCGGACTCGAGGACTCCTACGAGCAGTACTTC
V: TRBV7-9; D: TRBD1; size: few; J: TRBJ1-4; length: 19; CDR3: CASSPLAGTALSTNEKLFF; DNA: TGTGCCAGCAGCCCTCTAGCCGGGACAGCTCTCTCAACTAATGAAAAACTGTTTTTT
V: TRBV15; D: -; size: -; J: TRBJ2-1; length: 15; CDR3: CATSRDRRQVNEQFF; DNA: TGTGCCACCAGCAGAGACCGCAGACAGGTCAATGAGCAGTTCTTC
V: TRBV7-9; D: -; size: -; J: TRBJ2-7; length: 14; CDR3: CASSPPGAYYEQYF; DNA: TGTGCCAGCAGCCCCCCTGGGGCTTACTACGAGCAGTACTTC
V: TRBV5-1; D: -; size: -; J: TRBJ1-2; length: 13; CDR3: CASSFDNGGGYTF; DNA: TGCGCCAGCAGCTTTGACAATGGTGGTGGCTACACCTTC
V: TRBV7-9; D: -; size: once; J: TRBJ1-5; length: 16; CDR3: CASSPSTGHSNQPQHF; DNA: TGTGCCAGCAGCCCCTCGACAGGCCATAGCAATCAGCCCCAGCATTTT
V: TRBV4-1; D: -; size: few; J: TRBJ2-7; length: 12; CDR3: CASSQGRTGKYF; DNA: TGCGCCAGCAGCCAAGGGAGAACAGGGAAGTACTTC
V: TRBV2; D: -; size: few; J: TRBJ1-1; length: 12; CDR3: CASKREATEAFF; DNA: TGTGCCAGCAAGCGGGAGGCCACTGAAGCTTTCTTT
V: TRBV30; D: -; size: -; J: TRBJ1-2; length: 14; CDR3: CAWRESGFLYGYTF; DNA: TGTGCCTGGAGGGAGTCGGGTTTCCTCTATGGCTACACCTTC
V: TRBV11-2; D: TRBD1; size: -; J: TRBJ2-7; length: 13; CDR3: CASSPGQGREQYF; DNA: TGTGCCAGCAGCCCAGGACAGGGGAGGGAGCAGTACTTC
V: TRBV18; D: -; size: -; J: TRBJ1-5; length: 15; CDR3: CASSNGVGSGQPQHF; DNA: TGTGCCAGCTCGAACGGAGTCGGGAGCGGGCAGCCCCAGCATTTT
V: TRBV9; D: TRBD1; size: -; J: TRBJ2-7; length: 17; CDR3: CASSARPGQGSTYEQYF; DNA: TGTGCCAGCAGCGCAAGACCGGGACAGGGGAGTACCTACGAGCAGTACTTC
V: TRBV5-4; D: -; size: -; J: TRBJ2-7; length: 13; CDR3: CASSSGLRYEQYF; DNA: TGTGCCAGCAGCTCGGGGTTGAGGTACGAGCAGTACTTC
V: TRBV9; D: TRBD2; size: few; J: TRBJ2-1; length: 16; CDR3: CASSASRGGRINEQFF; DNA: TGTGCCAGCAGCGCAAGTCGGGGGGGGAGGATCAATGAGCAGTTCTTC
V: TRBV11-2; D: -; size: -; J: TRBJ2-1; length: 13; CDR3: CASSLVGQNEQFF; DNA: TGTGCCAGCAGCTTAGTCGGACAGAATGAGCAGTTCTTC
V: TRBV28; D: TRBD1; size: once; J: TRBJ1-6; length: 18; CDR3: CASSLRKDSGGNNSPLHF; DNA: TGTGCCAGCAGTTTACGGAAGGATTCAGGGGGCAATAATTCACCCCTCCACTTT
V: TRBV30; D: -; size: -; J: TRBJ2-3; length: 13; CDR3: CAWSIKGESTQYF; DNA: TGTGCCTGGAGCATTAAGGGGGAGAGTACGCAGTATTTT
V: TRBV28; D: TRBD2; size: -; J: TRBJ2-1; length: 16; CDR3: CASSLVAGVFNNEQFF; DNA: TGTGCCAGCTCCCTTGTAGCGGGAGTTTTCAACAATGAGCAGTTCTTC
V: TRBV10-3; D: -; size: -; J: TRBJ2-7; length: 12; CDR3: CAISKGDAEQYF; DNA: TGTGCCATCAGTAAAGGGGATGCCGAGCAGTACTTC
V: TRBV5-1; D: TRBD1; size: -; J: TRBJ1-1; length: 15; CDR3: CASSNPGTGYTEAFF; DNA: TGCGCCAGCAGCAACCCCGGGACAGGGTACACTGAAGCTTTCTTT
V: TRBV2; D: -; size: -; J: TRBJ1-2; length: 13; CDR3: CASSEQGPYGYTF; DNA: TGTGCCAGCAGTGAGCAGGGGCCATATGGCTACACCTTC
V: TRBV18; D: TRBD1; size: few; J: TRBJ1-1; length: 16; CDR3: CASSPLDRGAPTEAFF; DNA: TGTGCCAGCTCACCACTTGACAGGGGAGCCCCCACTGAAGCTTTCTTT
V: TRBV11-2; D: -; size: -; J: TRBJ2-1; length: 13; CDR3: CASSLAQDNEQFF; DNA: TGTGCCAGCAGCCTGGCTCAGGACAATGAGCAGTTCTTC
V: TRBV7-2; D: TRBD1; size: -; J: TRBJ1-5; length: 16; CDR3: CASSSIETGGGQPQHF; DNA: TGTGCCAGCAGCTCTATCGAGACAGGGGGCGGGCAGCCCCAGCATTTT
V: TRBV18; D: -; size: -; J: TRBJ2-6; length: 16; CDR3: CASSQGSGSGANVLTF; DNA: TGTGCCAGCTCACAAGGAAGCGGCTCTGGGGCCAACGTCCTGACTTTC
V: TRBV11-2; D: TRBD1; size: -; J: TRBJ1-2; length: 14; CDR3: CASSSRGQWYGYTF; DNA: TGTGCCAGCAGCTCCAGGGGGCAATGGTATGGCTACACCTTC
V: TRBV12-1; D: -; size: few; J: TRBJ1-1; length: 17; CDR3: CASSACPGFGYHTEAFF; DNA: TGTGCCAGCAGCGCATGTCCGGGGTTTGGGTATCACACTGAAGCTTTCTTT
V: TRBV9; D: TRBD1; size: once; J: TRBJ2-2; length: 20; CDR3: CASSVQGTTGGPERTGELFF; DNA: TGTGCCAGCAGCGTTCAGGGGACCACAGGGGGTCCCGAACGGACCGGGGAGCTGTTTTTT
V: TRBV2; D: TRBD2; size: -; J: TRBJ2-1; length: 19; CDR3: CASSEASEEAGGRINEQFF; DNA: TGTGCCAGCAGTGAAGCGTCCGAAGAGGCGGGGGGCCGTATAAATGAGCAGTTCTTC
V: TRBV7-8; D: -; size: few; J: TRBJ2-5; length: 16; CDR3: CASSIRGAVYQETQYF; DNA: TGTGCCAGCAGCATCCGGGGGGCGGTCTACCAAGAGACCCAGTACTTC
V: TRBV7-8; D: TRBD2; size: -; J: TRBJ2-1; length: 15; CDR3: CASSLQAGGLNEQFF; DNA: TGTGCCAGCAGCTTACAAGCGGGGGGGCTCAATGAGCAGTTCTTC
V: TRBV2; D: -; size: -; J: TRBJ1-2; length: 14; CDR3: CASRATWGVRGYTF; DNA: TGTGCCAGCAGAGCCACCTGGGGGGTGCGTGGCTACACCTTC
V: TRBV2; D: TRBD2; size: -; J: TRBJ2-1; length: 17; CDR3: CASSFSGLAGVYNEQFF; DNA: TGTGCCAGCAGCTTTTCCGGACTAGCGGGTGTCTACAATGAGCAGTTCTTC
V: TRBV11-2; D: -; size: few; J: TRBJ2-7; length: 12; CDR3: CASSLGALEQYF; DNA: TGTGCCAGCAGCTTAGGGGCCCTCGAGCAGTACTTC
V: TRBV30; D: -; size: few; J: TRBJ1-4; length: 12; CDR3: CACRQAGEKLFF; DNA: TGTGCCTGCCGACAGGCCGGTGAAAAACTGTTTTTT
V: TRBV2; D: TRBD2; size: -; J: TRBJ2-3; length: 16; CDR3: CASSRLTSGNTDTQYF; DNA: TGTGCCAGCAGTCGGCTGACTAGCGGAAACACAGATACGCAGTATTTT
V: TRBV2; D: TRBD1; size: -; J: TRBJ1-5; length: 14; CDR3: CASKDSGGGQPQHF; DNA: TGTGCCAGCAAGGATTCAGGGGGCGGTCAGCCCCAGCATTTT
V: TRBV11-2; D: -; size: -; J: TRBJ1-2; length: 15; CDR3: CASSLDNNRVRGYTF; DNA: TGTGCCAGCAGCTTAGATAACAACAGGGTACGAGGCTACACCTTC
V: TRBV11-2; D: TRBD1; size: -; J: TRBJ2-7; length: 16; CDR3: CASSLVLGTGGYEQYF; DNA: TGTGCCAGCAGCTTAGTCCTCGGGACAGGGGGCTACGAGCAGTACTTC
V: TRBV19; D: -; size: -; J: TRBJ2-3; length: 14; CDR3: CASSITRSTDTQYF; DNA: TGTGCCAGTAGTATCACGCGCAGCACAGATACGCAGTATTTT
V: TRBV19; D: TRBD2; size: -; J: TRBJ2-4; length: 14; CDR3: CASSSGLAGDIQYF; DNA: TGTGCCAGTAGTAGCGGACTAGCGGGAGACATTCAGTACTTC
V: TRBV5-1; D: -; size: -; J: TRBJ1-6; length: 13; CDR3: CASRSGENSPLHF; DNA: TGCGCCAGCCGCTCTGGGGAGAATTCACCCCTCCACTTT
V: TRBV6-5; D: TRBD1; size: -; J: TRBJ1-5; length: 15; CDR3: CASSYSGTDGQPQHF; DNA: TGTGCCAGCAGTTACTCAGGGACAGACGGTCAGCCCCAGCATTTT
V: TRBV6-6; D: TRBD1; size: -; J: TRBJ2-1; length: 14; CDR3: CASSYGTGVGKQFF; DNA: TGTGCCAGCAGTTACGGGACAGGGGTAGGGAAGCAGTTCTTC
V: TRBV11-2; D: -; size: -; J: TRBJ1-1; length: 13; CDR3: CASSLYRNTEAFF; DNA: TGTGCCAGCAGCTTATATCGGAACACTGAAGCTTTCTTT
V: TRBV7-2; D: -; size: -; J: TRBJ2-7; length: 11; CDR3: CASSLANEQYF; DNA: TGTGCCAGCAGCTTAGCCAACGAGCAGTACTTC